Sequencing of this TCR beta chain was carried out in a study of T cell responses to AZD1222 COVID-19 vaccine. This clone appeared once. The antigen is not known. Some clones are missing from TCRdb's copy, which holds only in-frame ones; the method was immunoSEQ multiplex PCR. The data hold over 150,000 clones, with 90% observed a single time. The study's findings and limits: Variant regions that are unmutated are reportedly the target of nearly half of spike-specific TCRs.

The CDR3 is 12 residues long. The germline V and J ends were trimmed by 6 bases and 9 bases, with 12 bases remaining between them. Germline lookup yields CDR1 MDHEN and CDR2 SYDVKM. The clonotype was recovered from an adult in good health. The V gene is TRBV28, the J gene TRBJ1-5, with a tentative D call TRBD1 (5 bases). Sequencing was performed on peripheral blood, taken on day 0 of AZD1222 vaccination. The CDR3 spells CASSLPGGPQHF. The CDR3 nucleotides read TGTGCCAGCAGCCTACCGGGGGGGCCCCAGCATTTT.